These 11 T cell receptor beta chains were sequenced from one sample in a study of blood T cell repertoires in COVID-19. TCRdb's copy holds only in-frame clones and misses some; the assay was immunoSEQ multiplex PCR. The sample includes 150,000 to 180,000 clones, about three quarters of them seen just once. The material sequenced was peripheral blood. The receptors were sampled from a man at least 80 years old with acute or convalescent COVID-19.

The rearrangement joins TRBV3-1 (or the pseudogene TRBV3-2) to TRBJ1-5; tentative D call: TRBD1 (5 bases). This CDR3 has 18 residues. Trimming stripped 0 bases from V and 5 bases from J, with 20 bases between. CDR1 and CDR2 (germline): LGHDT, YNNKEL (reference sequence). Written as DNA, the CDR3 is TGTGCCAGCAGCCAAGAGCCTCTGGGACGGCCGGGGGATCAGCCCCAGCATTTT. Its protein is CASSQEPLGRPGDQPQHF.

V usage is TRBV19 and J usage is TRBJ1-2; TRBD1 matches at 7 bases. Germline CDR1 reads LNHDA; CDR2 reads SQIVND (reference sequence). Trimming took 0 bases from V and 0 from J; bases not matched to a gene: 7. This CDR3 contains 17 residues. The CDR3 loop is CASSIDRPGGSNYGYTF. CDR3 nucleotides: TGTGCCAGTAGTATAGATCGTCCAGGGGGGTCTAACTATGGCTACACCTTC.

Only one count was recorded for this clone. The chain combines TRBV18 with TRBJ2-6; D gene ambiguous. The V and J ends lost 5 bases and 0 bases respectively, with 5 bases between them. Germline V gene lookup returns CDR1 KGHSH and CDR2 LQKENI. The CDR3 sequence is 14 residues long. The CDR3 region is CASSTPSGANVLTF. As DNA, the CDR3 is TGTGCCAGCTCAACTCCCTCTGGGGCCAACGTCCTGACTTTC.

The CDR3 loop reads CASSLRGETQYF. The DNA for the CDR3 is TGTGCCAGCAGCTTAAGGGGGGAGACCCAGTACTTC. This sequence joins TRBV7-2 and TRBJ2-5; TRBD1 is a possible D gene (6 bases). Germline CDR1 SGHTA, CDR2 FQGNSA. Trimming removed 2 bases at V and 5 bases at J, with 6 bases between. The CDR3 has 12 amino acids.

The CDR3 region has the DNA TGTGCCAGCAGTTTCCGACTAGCAGATACGCAGTATTTT. Translating gives CASSFRLADTQYF. The gene calls are TRBV12-3 or TRBV12-4 and TRBJ2-3; perhaps TRBD2 as D (6 bases). V was trimmed by 3 bases and J by 4 bases, leaving 8 bases between them. CDR3 length: 13 amino acids.

This clone came up a few times. The CDR3: CASSLDRGKGYGYTF. The CDR3 nucleotides are TGCGCCAGCAGCTTGGACAGGGGAAAGGGGTATGGCTACACCTTC. V usage is TRBV5-1 and J usage is TRBJ1-2, with TRBD1 matching over 7 bases. Unmatched junction bases numbered 7, after V lost 0 bases and J lost 5 bases. The CDR3 totals 15 residues. CDR1 SGHRS and CDR2 YFSETQ come from the germline V gene.

The J gene is TRBJ2-5, the V gene TRBV2; D is unclear. The CDR3 consists of 11 residues. Germline loops: CDR1 SNHLY, CDR2 FYNNEI. V lost 7 bases to trimming and J lost 3 bases, with 6 bases between them. The CDR3 nucleotides read TGTGCCAGCACCCGTAAAGAGACCCAGTACTTC. This gives the protein CASTRKETQYF.

This chain uses TRBV24-1 with TRBJ2-3; tentatively, D is TRBD1 (5 bases). Germline loops: CDR1 KGHDR, CDR2 SFDVKD. The CDR3 consists of 15 residues. Trimming removed 6 bases at V and 4 bases at J, with 16 bases between. The CDR3 reads CATSPRYWGADTQYF. The DNA of the CDR3 is TGTGCCACCAGTCCCAGGTATTGGGGCGCAGATACGCAGTATTTT.

The chain links TRBV19 to TRBJ1-2; D may be TRBD1 (6 bases). Trimming took 6 bases from V and 7 from J, leaving 21 bases between them. The germline gives CDR1 LNHDA, CDR2 SQIVND (reference sequence). This CDR3 has 15 amino acids. The CDR3 spells CASRPGQEVVGGYTF. DNA of the CDR3: TGTGCCAGTAGGCCGGGACAAGAGGTGGTAGGTGGCTACACCTTC.

The chain joins TRBV11-2 to TRBJ1-1; D not resolved. Germline lookup yields CDR1 SGHAT and CDR2 FQNNGV. V lost 0 bases and J lost 4, with 12 bases in between. CDR3 length equals 15 residues. CDR3 amino acids: CASSLEPGRITEAFF. In DNA form, the CDR3 reads TGTGCCAGCAGCTTAGAACCGGGTCGGATCACTGAAGCTTTCTTT.

The chain is built from TRBV5-1 and TRBJ1-3; no clear D. V lost 4 bases and J lost 4, with 3 bases in between. Germline V CDR1 and CDR2: SGHRS, YFSETQ. The CDR3 has 11 amino acids. CDR3 residues: CASSEGNTIYF. The CDR3 DNA reads as TGCGCCAGCAGCGAGGGAAACACCATATATTTT.